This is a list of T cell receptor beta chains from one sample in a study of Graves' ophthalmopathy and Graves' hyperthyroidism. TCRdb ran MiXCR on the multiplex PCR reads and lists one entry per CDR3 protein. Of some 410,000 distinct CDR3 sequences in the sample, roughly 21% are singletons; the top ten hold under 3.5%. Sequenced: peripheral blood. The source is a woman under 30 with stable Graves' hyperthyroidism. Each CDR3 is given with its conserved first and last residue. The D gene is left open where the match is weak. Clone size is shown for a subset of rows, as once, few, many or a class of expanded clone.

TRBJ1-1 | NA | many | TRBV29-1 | CSVGGTMNTEAFF | TGCAGCGTGGGAGGGACGATGAACACTGAAGCTTTCTTT
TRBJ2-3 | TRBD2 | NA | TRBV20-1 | CSALSGSTDTQYF | TGCAGTGCGCTTAGCGGGAGCACAGATACGCAGTATTTT
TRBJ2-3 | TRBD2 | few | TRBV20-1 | CSRRIIVAGGGADTQYF | TGCAGTCGACGAATAATCGTAGCGGGAGGAGGCGCAGATACGCAGTATTTT
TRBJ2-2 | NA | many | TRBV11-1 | CASSLSGTQNTGELFF | TGTGCCAGCAGCCTGTCCGGGACGCAGAACACCGGGGAGCTGTTTTTT
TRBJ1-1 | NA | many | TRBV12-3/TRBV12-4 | CASSLPGSGAEAFF | TGTGCCAGCAGTCTCCCGGGCAGTGGGGCCGAAGCTTTCTTT
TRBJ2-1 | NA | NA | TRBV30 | CAWSPVGEQFF | TGTGCCTGGAGTCCCGTGGGTGAGCAGTTCTTC
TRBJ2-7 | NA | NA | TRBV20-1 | CSARDFIGIYEQYF | TGCAGTGCTAGAGATTTCATTGGGATTTACGAGCAGTACTTC
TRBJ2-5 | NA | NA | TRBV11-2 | CASTRRRAQQETQYF | TGTGCCAGCACCCGAAGAAGGGCGCAGCAAGAGACCCAGTACTTC
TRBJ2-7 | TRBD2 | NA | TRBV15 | CATSSGRKGREYF | TGTGCCACCAGCAGCGGTAGGAAGGGGAGGGAGTACTTC
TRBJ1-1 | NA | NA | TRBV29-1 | CSVLWEMNTEAFF | TGCAGCGTTCTGTGGGAAATGAACACTGAAGCTTTCTTT
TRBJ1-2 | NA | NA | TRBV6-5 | CASSFPGKGGYTF | TGTGCCAGCAGTTTTCCTGGGAAGGGTGGCTACACCTTC
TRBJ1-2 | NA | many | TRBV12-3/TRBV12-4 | CASSPGRINYGYTF | TGTGCCAGCAGCCCCGGACGGATTAACTATGGCTACACCTTC
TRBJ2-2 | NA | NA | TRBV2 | CASTGGTVNTGELFF | TGTGCCAGCACTGGAGGGACAGTAAACACCGGGGAGCTGTTTTTT
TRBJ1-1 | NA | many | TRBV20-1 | CSARKQGGVDTEAFF | TGCAGTGCTAGGAAGCAGGGAGGGGTCGACACTGAAGCTTTCTTT
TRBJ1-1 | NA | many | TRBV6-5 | CASTKHEQGNTEAFF | TGTGCCAGCACCAAGCACGAACAGGGGAACACTGAAGCTTTCTTT
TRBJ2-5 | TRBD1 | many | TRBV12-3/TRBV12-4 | CASSLVTGQGLQETQYF | TGTGCCAGCAGTTTAGTAACGGGACAGGGGCTACAAGAGACCCAGTACTTC
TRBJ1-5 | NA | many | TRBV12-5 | CASGLPGGWPQHF | TGTGCTAGTGGTTTACCGGGGGGGTGGCCCCAGCATTTT
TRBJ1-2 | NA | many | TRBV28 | CASRRGGYTF | TGTGCCAGCAGGCGGGGTGGCTACACCTTC
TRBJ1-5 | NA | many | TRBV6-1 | CASSELGQYQPQHF | TGTGCCAGCAGTGAGCTAGGCCAGTATCAGCCCCAGCATTTT
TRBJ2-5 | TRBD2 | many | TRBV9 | CASSTSSGGETQYF | TGTGCCAGCAGCACATCGTCCGGGGGGGAGACCCAGTACTTC
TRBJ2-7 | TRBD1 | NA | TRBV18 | CTSSPRTGQDEQYF | TGTACCAGCTCACCGAGGACAGGGCAGGACGAGCAGTACTTC
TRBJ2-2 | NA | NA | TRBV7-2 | CGSGGTGELFF | TGTGGGTCGGGTGGCACCGGGGAGCTGTTTTTT
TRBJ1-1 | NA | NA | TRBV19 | CASTPGTVGTEAFF | TGTGCCAGTACCCCCGGGACGGTGGGCACTGAAGCTTTCTTT
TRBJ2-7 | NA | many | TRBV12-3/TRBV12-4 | CASSFGQSSYEQYF | TGTGCCAGCAGTTTCGGTCAGAGCTCCTACGAGCAGTACTTC
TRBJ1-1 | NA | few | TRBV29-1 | CSVTRDLNTEAFF | TGCAGCGTTACAAGGGACCTGAACACTGAAGCTTTCTTT
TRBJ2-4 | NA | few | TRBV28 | CASSLKAPGWGSKNIQYF | TGTGCCAGCAGCCTTAAGGCCCCCGGATGGGGTTCCAAAAACATTCAGTACTTC
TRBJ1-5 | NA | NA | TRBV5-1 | CASSLGGLTGNQPQHF | TGCGCCAGCAGCTTGGGAGGCTTAACGGGCAATCAGCCCCAGCATTTT
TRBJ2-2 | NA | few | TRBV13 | CASSLGRLQGRNTGELFF | TGTGCCAGCAGCTTAGGTAGATTACAGGGACGGAACACCGGGGAGCTGTTTTTT
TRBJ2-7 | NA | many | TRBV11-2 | CASSLVSRPYEQYF | TGTGCCAGCAGCTTAGTTTCGCGCCCCTACGAGCAGTACTTC
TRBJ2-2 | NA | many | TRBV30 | CAWSTQGYTGELFF | TGTGCCTGGAGTACCCAGGGGTACACCGGGGAGCTGTTTTTT
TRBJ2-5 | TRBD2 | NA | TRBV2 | CASSDQRGGRETQYF | TGTGCCAGCAGTGACCAGCGGGGGGGCCGAGAGACCCAGTACTTC
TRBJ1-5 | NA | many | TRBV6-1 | CASSPQSRNNQPQHF | TGTGCCAGCAGTCCCCAGTCCCGGAACAATCAGCCCCAGCATTTT